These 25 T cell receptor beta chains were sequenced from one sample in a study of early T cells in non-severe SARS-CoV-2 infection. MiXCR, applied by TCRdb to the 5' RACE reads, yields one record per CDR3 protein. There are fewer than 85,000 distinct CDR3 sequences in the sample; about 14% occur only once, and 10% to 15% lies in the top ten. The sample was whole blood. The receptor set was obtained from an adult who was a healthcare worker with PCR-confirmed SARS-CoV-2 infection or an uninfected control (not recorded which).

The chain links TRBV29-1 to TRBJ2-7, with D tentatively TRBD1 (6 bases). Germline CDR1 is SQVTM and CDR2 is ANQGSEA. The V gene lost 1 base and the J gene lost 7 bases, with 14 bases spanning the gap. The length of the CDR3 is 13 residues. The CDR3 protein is CSVEGQGSGEQYF. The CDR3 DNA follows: TGCAGCGTTGAAGGGCAGGGGTCTGGGGAGCAGTACTTC.

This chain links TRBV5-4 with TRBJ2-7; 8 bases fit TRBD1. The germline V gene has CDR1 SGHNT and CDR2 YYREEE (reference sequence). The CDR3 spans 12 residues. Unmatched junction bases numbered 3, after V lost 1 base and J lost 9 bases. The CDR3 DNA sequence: TGTGCCAGCAGCTTGCCCGGACAGGGGCAGTACTTC. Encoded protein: CASSLPGQGQYF.

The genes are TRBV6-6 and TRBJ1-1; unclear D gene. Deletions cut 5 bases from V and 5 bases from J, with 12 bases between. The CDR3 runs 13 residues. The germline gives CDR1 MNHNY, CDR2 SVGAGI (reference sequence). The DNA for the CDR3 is TGTGCCAGCAGTCTAAGCCGGTGGACTGAAGCTTTCTTT. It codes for CASSLSRWTEAFF.

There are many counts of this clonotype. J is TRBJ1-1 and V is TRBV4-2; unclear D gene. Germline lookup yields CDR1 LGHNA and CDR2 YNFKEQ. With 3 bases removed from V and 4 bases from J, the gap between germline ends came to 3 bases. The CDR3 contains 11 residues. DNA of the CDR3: TGTGCCAGCAGCCAGGGCACTGAAGCTTTCTTT. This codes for CASSQGTEAFF.

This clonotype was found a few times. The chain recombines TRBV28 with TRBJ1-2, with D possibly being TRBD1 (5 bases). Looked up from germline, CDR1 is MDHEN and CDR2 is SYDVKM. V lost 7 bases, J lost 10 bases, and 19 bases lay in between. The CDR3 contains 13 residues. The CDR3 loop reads CASNIQEQGDYTF. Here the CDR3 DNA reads TGTGCCAGCAATATACAGGAACAAGGAGACTACACCTTC.

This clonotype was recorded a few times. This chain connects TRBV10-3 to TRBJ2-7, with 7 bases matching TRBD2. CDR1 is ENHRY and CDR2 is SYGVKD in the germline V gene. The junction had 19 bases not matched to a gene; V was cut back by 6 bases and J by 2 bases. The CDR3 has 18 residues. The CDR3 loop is CAISRPEERAGLTYEQYF. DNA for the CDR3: TGTGCCATCAGCAGACCCGAGGAAAGAGCGGGGCTTACCTACGAGCAGTACTTC.

Here the CDR3 reads CASSSLPTDEQYF. The CDR3 nucleotides are TGTGCCAGCAGTTCCCTACCGACAGACGAGCAGTACTTC. J is TRBJ2-7 and V is TRBV28; TRBD1 might be the D (5 bases). Germline values: CDR1 MDHEN, CDR2 SYDVKM. The CDR3 runs to 13 residues. The V end lost 4 bases, the J end lost 5 bases, and 12 bases lay between the germline ends.

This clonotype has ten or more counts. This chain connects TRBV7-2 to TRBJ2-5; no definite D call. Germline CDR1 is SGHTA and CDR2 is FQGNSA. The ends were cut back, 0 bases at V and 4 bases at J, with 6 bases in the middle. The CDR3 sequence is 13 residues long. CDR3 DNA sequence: TGTGCCAGCAGCTTAGCGTTAAGAGAGACCCAGTACTTC. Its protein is CASSLALRETQYF.

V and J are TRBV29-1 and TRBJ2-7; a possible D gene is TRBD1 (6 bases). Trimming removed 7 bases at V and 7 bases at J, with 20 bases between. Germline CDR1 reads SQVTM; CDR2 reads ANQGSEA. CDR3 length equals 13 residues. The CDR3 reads CSALPRDTLEQYF. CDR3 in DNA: TGCAGCGCGCTACCCAGGGACACCTTAGAGCAGTACTTC.

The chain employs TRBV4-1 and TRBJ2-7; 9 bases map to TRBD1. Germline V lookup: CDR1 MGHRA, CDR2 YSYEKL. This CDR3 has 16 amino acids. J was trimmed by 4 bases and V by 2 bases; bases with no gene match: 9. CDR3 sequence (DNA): TGCGCCAGCAGCCAATCTCCCACAGGGGGCAGGTACGAGCAGTACTTC. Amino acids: CASSQSPTGGRYEQYF.

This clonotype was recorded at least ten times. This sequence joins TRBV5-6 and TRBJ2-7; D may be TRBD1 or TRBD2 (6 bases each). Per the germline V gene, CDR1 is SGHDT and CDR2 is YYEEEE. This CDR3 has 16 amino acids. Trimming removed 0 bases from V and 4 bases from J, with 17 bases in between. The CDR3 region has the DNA TGTGCCAGCAGCTTGGAGGCTCTGGGGGGCTGGTACGAGCAGTACTTC. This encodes CASSLEALGGWYEQYF.

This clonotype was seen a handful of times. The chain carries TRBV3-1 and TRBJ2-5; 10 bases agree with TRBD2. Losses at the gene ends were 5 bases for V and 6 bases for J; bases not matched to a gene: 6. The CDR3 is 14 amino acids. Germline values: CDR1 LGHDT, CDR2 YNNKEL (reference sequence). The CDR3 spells CASSGSGGAKTQYF. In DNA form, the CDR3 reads TGTGCCAGCAGCGGGAGCGGGGGGGCGAAGACCCAGTACTTC.

CDR3 DNA: TGTGCCAGCAGTTCCGGACAGGGTGAGCAGTTCTTC. It translates to CASSSGQGEQFF. The genes are TRBV12-3 or TRBV12-4 and TRBJ2-1; TRBD1 aligns across 8 bases. This CDR3 region has 12 residues. After removal of 4 bases from V and 9 bases from J, the junction contained 2 bases not matched to a gene.

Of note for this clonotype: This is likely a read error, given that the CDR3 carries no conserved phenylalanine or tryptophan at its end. CDR3 region: CASSVGLASRETQYL. The CDR3 nucleotides read TGTGCCAGCAGCGTCGGTTTAGCCAGCAGAGAGACCCAGTACCTC. The chain links TRBV9 to TRBJ2-5; D unclear. V was trimmed by 2 bases and J by 4 bases, leaving 15 bases between them. The CDR3 loop spans 15 amino acids. Germline values: CDR1 SGDLS, CDR2 YYNGEE.

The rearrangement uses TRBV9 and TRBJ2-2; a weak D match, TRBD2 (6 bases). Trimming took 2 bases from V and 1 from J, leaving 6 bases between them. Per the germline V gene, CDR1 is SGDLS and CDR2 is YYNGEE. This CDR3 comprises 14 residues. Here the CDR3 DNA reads TGTGCCAGCAGCGTTAGCGGGAACACCGGGGAGCTGTTTTTT. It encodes CASSVSGNTGELFF. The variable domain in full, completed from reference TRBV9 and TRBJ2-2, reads DSGVTQTPKHLITATGQRVTLRCSPRSGDLSVYWYQQSLDQGLQFLIQYYNGEERAKGNILERFSAQQFPDLHSELNLSSLELGDSALYFCASSVSGNTGELFFGEGSRLTVL.

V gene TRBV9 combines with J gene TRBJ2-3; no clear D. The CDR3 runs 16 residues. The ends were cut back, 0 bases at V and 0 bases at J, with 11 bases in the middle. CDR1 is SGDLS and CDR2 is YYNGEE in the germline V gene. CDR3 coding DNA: TGTGCCAGCAGCGTAGGTCTCCTACCCAGCACAGATACGCAGTATTTT. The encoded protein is CASSVGLLPSTDTQYF.

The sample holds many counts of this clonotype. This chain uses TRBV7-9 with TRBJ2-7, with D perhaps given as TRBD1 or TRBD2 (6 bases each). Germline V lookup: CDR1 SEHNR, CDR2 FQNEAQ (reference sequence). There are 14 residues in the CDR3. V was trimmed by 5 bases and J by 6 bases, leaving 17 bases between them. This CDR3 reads CASSPGWGAAEQYF. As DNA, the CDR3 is TGTGCCAGCAGCCCGGGGTGGGGGGCCGCCGAGCAGTACTTC.

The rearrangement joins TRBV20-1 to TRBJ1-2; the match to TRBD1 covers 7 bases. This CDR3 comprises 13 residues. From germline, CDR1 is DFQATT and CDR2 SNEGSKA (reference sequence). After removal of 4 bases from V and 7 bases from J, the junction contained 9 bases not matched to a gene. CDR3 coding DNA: TGCAGTGCTACAGGGACAGCATATGGTGGCTACACCTTC. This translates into CSATGTAYGGYTF.

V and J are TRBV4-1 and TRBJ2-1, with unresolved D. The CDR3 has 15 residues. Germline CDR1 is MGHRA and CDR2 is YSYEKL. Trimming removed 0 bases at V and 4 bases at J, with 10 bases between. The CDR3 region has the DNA TGCGCCAGCAGCCAAGATGAACAGATTTACAATGAGCAGTTCTTC. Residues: CASSQDEQIYNEQFF.

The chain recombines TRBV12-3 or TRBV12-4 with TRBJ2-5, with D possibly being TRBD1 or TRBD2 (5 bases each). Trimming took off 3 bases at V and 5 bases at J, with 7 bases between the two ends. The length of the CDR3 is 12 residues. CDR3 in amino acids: CASSFWGETQYF. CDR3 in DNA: TGTGCCAGCAGTTTTTGGGGGGAGACCCAGTACTTC.

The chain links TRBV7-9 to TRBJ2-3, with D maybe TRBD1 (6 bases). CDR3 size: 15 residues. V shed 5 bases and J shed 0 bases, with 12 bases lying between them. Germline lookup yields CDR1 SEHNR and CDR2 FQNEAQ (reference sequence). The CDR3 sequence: CASSPWGQSTDTQYF. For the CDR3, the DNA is TGTGCCAGCAGCCCTTGGGGGCAGAGCACAGATACGCAGTATTTT.

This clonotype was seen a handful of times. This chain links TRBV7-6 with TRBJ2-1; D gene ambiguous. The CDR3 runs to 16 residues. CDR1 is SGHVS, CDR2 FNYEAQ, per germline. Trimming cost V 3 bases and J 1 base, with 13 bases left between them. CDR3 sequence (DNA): TGTGCCAGCAGCTTCGGACCATCCTCTTCCTACAATGAGCAGTTCTTC. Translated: CASSFGPSSSYNEQFF.

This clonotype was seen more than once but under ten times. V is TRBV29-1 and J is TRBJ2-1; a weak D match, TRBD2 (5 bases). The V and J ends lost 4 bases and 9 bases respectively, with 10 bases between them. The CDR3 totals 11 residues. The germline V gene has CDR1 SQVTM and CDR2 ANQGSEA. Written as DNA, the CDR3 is TGCAGCGTTGGGCCAGAGGGTGAGCAGTTCTTC. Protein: CSVGPEGEQFF.

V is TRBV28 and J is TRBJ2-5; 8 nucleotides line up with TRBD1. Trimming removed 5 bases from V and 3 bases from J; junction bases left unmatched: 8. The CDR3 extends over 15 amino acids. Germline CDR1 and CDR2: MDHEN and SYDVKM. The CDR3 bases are TGTGCCAGCAGTCCTAACAGGGGGAGCAAAGAGACCCAGTACTTC. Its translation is CASSPNRGSKETQYF.

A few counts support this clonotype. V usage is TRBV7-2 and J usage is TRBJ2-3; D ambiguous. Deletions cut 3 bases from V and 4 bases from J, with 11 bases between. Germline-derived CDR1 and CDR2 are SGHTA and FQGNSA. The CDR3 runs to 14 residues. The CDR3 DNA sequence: TGTGCCAGCAGCTTTAACAGTTTGGCAGATACGCAGTATTTT. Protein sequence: CASSFNSLADTQYF.